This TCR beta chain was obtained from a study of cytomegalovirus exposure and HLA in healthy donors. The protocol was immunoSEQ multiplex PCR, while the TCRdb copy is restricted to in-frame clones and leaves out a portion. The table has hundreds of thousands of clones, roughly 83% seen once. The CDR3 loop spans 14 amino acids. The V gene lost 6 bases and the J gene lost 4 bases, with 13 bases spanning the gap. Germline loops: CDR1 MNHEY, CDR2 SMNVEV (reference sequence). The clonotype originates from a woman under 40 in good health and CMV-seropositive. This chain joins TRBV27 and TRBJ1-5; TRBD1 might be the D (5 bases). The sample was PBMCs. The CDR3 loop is CASSTLGGNQPQHF. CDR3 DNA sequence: TGTGCCAGCAGCACCCTCGGGGGAAATCAGCCCCAGCATTTT.